The present TCR beta chain was sequenced within a study of T cell repertoires in cytomegalovirus infection. TCRdb called the reads again in MiXCR, with one record for every CDR3 protein. The sample holds 490,000 or so distinct CDR3 sequences, about 11% seen once. This clonotype was counted ten times or more. The sample was PBMCs. The receptor was derived from a human donor in good health (CMV status not recorded). Some clones in this sample may be carry-over from other donors' samples.

The CDR3: CASSYSFTGGIGQPQHF. In DNA, the CDR3 is TGTGCCAGTAGCTACAGTTTCACAGGGGGTATAGGTCAGCCCCAGCATTTT. The rearrangement links TRBV19 to TRBJ1-5; 8 bases fit TRBD1. The CDR3 covers 17 residues. The V gene end was trimmed by 6 bases and the J gene end by 6 bases; junction bases not matched to a gene: 16. Germline V gene lookup returns CDR1 LNHDA and CDR2 SQIVND (reference sequence).